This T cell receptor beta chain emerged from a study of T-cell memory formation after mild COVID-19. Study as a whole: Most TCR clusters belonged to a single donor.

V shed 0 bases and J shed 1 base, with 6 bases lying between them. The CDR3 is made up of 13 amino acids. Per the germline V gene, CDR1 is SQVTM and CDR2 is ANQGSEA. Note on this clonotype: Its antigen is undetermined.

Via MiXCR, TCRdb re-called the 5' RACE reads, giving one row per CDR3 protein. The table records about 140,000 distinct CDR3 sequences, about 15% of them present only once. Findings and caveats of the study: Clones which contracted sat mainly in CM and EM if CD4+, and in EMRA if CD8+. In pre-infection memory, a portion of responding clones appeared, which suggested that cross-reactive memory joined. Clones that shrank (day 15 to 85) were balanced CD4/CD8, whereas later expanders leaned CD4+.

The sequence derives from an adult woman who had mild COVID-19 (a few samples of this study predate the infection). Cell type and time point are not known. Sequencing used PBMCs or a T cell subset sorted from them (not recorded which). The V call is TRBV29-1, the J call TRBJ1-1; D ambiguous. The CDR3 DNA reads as TGCAGCGTTGAAGATGGCGGGAACACTGAAGCTTTCTTT. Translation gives CSVEDGGNTEAFF.